Shown below are 23 T cell receptor beta chains from a single sample sequenced in a study of T-cell memory formation after mild COVID-19. TCRdb re-called the 5' RACE reads with MiXCR, one entry per CDR3 protein. The table has about 140,000 distinct CDR3 sequences, around 15% seen once. The sample comprised PBMCs or a T cell subset sorted from them (not recorded which). The receptors here all came from an adult woman who had mild COVID-19 (a few samples of this study predate the infection). Cell type and time point are not known.

The rearrangement joins TRBV7-9 to TRBJ1-5; D may be TRBD1 (5 bases). The V end was cut by 6 bases, the J end by 2 bases, with 17 bases between. The CDR3 loop spans 16 amino acids. Germline V gene data show CDR1 as SEHNR and CDR2 as FQNEAQ (reference sequence). The CDR3 DNA reads as TGTGCCAGCAGTTCCCAGGTGGGGCTGGGCAATCAGCCCCAGCATTTT. Protein product: CASSSQVGLGNQPQHF.

This clonotype has just a few counts. The chain is built from TRBV6-6 and TRBJ2-1; D unclear. Germline CDR1 reads MNHNY; CDR2 reads SVGAGI (reference sequence). The CDR3 extends over 13 amino acids. V lost 0 bases, J lost 8 bases, and 8 bases lay in between. Here the CDR3 DNA reads TGTGCCAGCAGTTACTCCCCCCGGGATGAGCAGTTCTTC. Translated: CASSYSPRDEQFF.

The chain is built from TRBV6-6 and TRBJ2-7, with a tentative D call TRBD2 (6 bases). This CDR3 spans 14 amino acids. Germline CDR1 MNHNY, CDR2 SVGAGI (reference sequence). The V end lost 0 bases, the J end lost 7 bases, and 13 bases lay between the germline ends. DNA of the CDR3: TGTGCCAGCAGTTACTCCGATCTCCGGGGGGAGCAGTACTTC. As protein: CASSYSDLRGEQYF.

This clonotype was seen ten or more times. The chain is built from TRBV10-3 and TRBJ2-7; D remains unclear. The germline V gene has CDR1 ENHRY and CDR2 SYGVKD. The CDR3 has 14 amino acids. Trimming cost V 6 bases and J 0 bases, with 12 bases left between them. The CDR3 here is CAISPGALSYEQYF. For the CDR3, the DNA is TGTGCCATCAGCCCGGGCGCCCTCTCCTACGAGCAGTACTTC.

This clonotype was seen more than once but under ten times. The V gene is TRBV12-1, the J gene TRBJ2-1; the table gives TRBD2 as D, unverified against the DNA. TRBV12-1 is labeled a pseudogene. There are 19 residues in the CDR3. This CDR3 is CASSDFLAGERTPTNEQFF. Written as DNA, the CDR3 is TGTGCCAGCAGCGACTTTCTAGCGGGGGAGCGTACTCCGACCAATGAGCAGTTCTTC.

This clonotype was observed a few times. This sequence joins TRBV4-1 and TRBJ2-5, with 10 bases matching TRBD1. The V gene's germline CDR1 is MGHRA and CDR2 YSYEKL. CDR3 length equals 16 residues. The junction had 7 bases not matched to a gene; V was cut back by 1 base and J by 5 bases. CDR3 DNA sequence: TGCGCCAGCAGCCAAGGAAGACAGGGGGCTTTTGAGACCCAGTACTTC. As protein: CASSQGRQGAFETQYF.

This clonotype was recorded once. This chain joins TRBV15 and TRBJ2-2; TRBD1 matches 10 bases. The CDR3 runs to 18 residues. CDR1 and CDR2 (germline): LNHNV, YYDKDF (reference sequence). The J segment lost 3 bases and the V segment lost 1 base, leaving 8 bases of the junction unmatched. Written as DNA, the CDR3 is TGTGCCACCAGCAGAGCCCCCGGGACAGGGGTTTACACCGGGGAGCTGTTTTTT. Translating gives CATSRAPGTGVYTGELFF.

This chain uses TRBV7-3 with TRBJ1-4, with D unresolved. There are 15 residues in the CDR3. The V end was cut by 5 bases, the J end by 6 bases, with 16 bases between. The germline V gene has CDR1 SGHTA and CDR2 FQGTGA. In DNA, the CDR3 is TGTGCCAGCAGCCCACCTACCCGCTTGGATGAAAAACTGTTTTTT. The encoded protein is CASSPPTRLDEKLFF.

The chain carries TRBV20-1 and TRBJ2-7; D may be TRBD2 (6 bases). The CDR3 has 14 amino acids. Trimming left V 4 bases short and J 4 bases short, with 17 bases between. Germline V gene sequence: CDR1 DFQATT, CDR2 SNEGSKA (reference sequence). Written as DNA, the CDR3 is TGCAGTGCTACCTCGCGGAGGGGACCGTACGAGCAGTACTTC. Amino acid sequence: CSATSRRGPYEQYF.

CDR3 sequence (DNA): TGTGCCAGCAGCCCGACGAGTACGACCGGGGAGCTGTTTTTT. Translating gives CASSPTSTTGELFF. This sequence joins TRBV7-9 and TRBJ2-2; D unclear. Germline CDR1 SEHNR, CDR2 FQNEAQ (reference sequence). This CDR3 has 14 amino acids. Trimming pared 5 bases from V and 5 bases from J, leaving 12 bases between. Filled out from reference TRBV7-9 and TRBJ2-2, the complete variable domain reads DTGVSQNPRHKITKRGQNVTFRCDPISEHNRLYWYRQTLGQGPEFLTYFQNEAQLEKSRLLSDRFSAERPKGSFSTLEIQRTEQGDSAMYLCASSPTSTTGELFFGEGSRLTVL.

This clonotype occurred a few times. The CDR3 nucleotides are TGTGCCAGCAAGGATGGACAGGCTGAAGCTTTCTTT. Translating gives CASKDGQAEAFF. The V gene is TRBV27, the J gene TRBJ1-1; 7 bases are a match to TRBD1. The CDR3 has 12 amino acids. V shed 7 bases and J 6 bases; nucleotides not matched to a gene: 5. Germline V lookup: CDR1 MNHEY, CDR2 SMNVEV (reference sequence).

J is TRBJ2-1 and V is TRBV9; 9 bases agree with TRBD2. V shed 3 bases and J 2 bases; nucleotides not matched to a gene: 12. The CDR3 contains 18 residues. CDR1 is SGDLS, CDR2 YYNGEE, per germline. Written as DNA, the CDR3 is TGTGCCAGCAGCGCCGAAGGACTTCTAGCGGGGCCCTACAATGAGCAGTTCTTC. Its translation is CASSAEGLLAGPYNEQFF.

In its sample, this clonotype was seen many times. The chain's CDR3 is CSVDLGSYEQYF. The CDR3 DNA is TGCAGCGTTGATTTGGGCTCCTACGAGCAGTACTTC. The rearrangement joins TRBV29-1 to TRBJ2-7; D gene ambiguous. Germline CDR1 and CDR2: SQVTM and ANQGSEA. V dropped 3 bases and J dropped 0 bases, with 6 bases sitting between them. This CDR3 is built from 12 residues.

The chain couples TRBV2 to TRBJ1-2, with unresolved D. The CDR3 extends over 16 amino acids. Germline V lookup: CDR1 SNHLY, CDR2 FYNNEI. Trimming took off 3 bases at V and 1 base at J, with 15 bases between the two ends. CDR3 DNA sequence: TGTGCCAGCAGTGACAGAAGCATGACGATTAACTATGGCTACACCTTC. Its protein product is CASSDRSMTINYGYTF.

This clonotype was detected only a few times. The CDR3 here is CASSLFVGIGNQPQHF. DNA for the CDR3: TGTGCCAGCAGCTTATTCGTAGGGATCGGCAATCAGCCCCAGCATTTT. The gene calls are TRBV7-9 and TRBJ1-5; D remains unclear. In germline, CDR1 is SEHNR, CDR2 FQNEAQ (reference sequence). This CDR3 has 16 amino acids. The V and J ends lost 2 bases and 2 bases respectively, with 13 bases between them.

This clonotype came up a few times. The genes are TRBV6-5 and TRBJ1-1, with unresolved D. This CDR3 comprises 12 residues. The germline gives CDR1 MNHEY, CDR2 SVGAGI. V was pared by 5 bases and J by 5 bases, with 9 bases between. The CDR3 bases are TGTGCCAGCAGTCTTATTGGGACTGAAGCTTTCTTT. Its translation is CASSLIGTEAFF.

This clonotype has only a few counts. This chain joins TRBV18 and TRBJ2-7; D remains ambiguous. The CDR3 runs to 15 residues. The germline V gene has CDR1 KGHSH and CDR2 LQKENI. V was pared by 2 bases and J by 1 base, with 12 bases between. The CDR3 nucleotides read TGTGCCAGCTCACCAGAGGCGGACGCATCCTACGAGCAGTACTTC. Residues: CASSPEADASYEQYF.

The chain links TRBV5-1 to TRBJ1-6; D remains unclear. The length of the CDR3 is 14 residues. Germline V gene sequence: CDR1 SGHRS, CDR2 YFSETQ. Between the trimmed V and J ends, which lost 0 bases and 7 bases, there was a span of 8 bases. Here the CDR3 DNA reads TGCGCCAGCAGCTTGGCGGGGTGGAATTCACCCCTCCACTTT. Encoded protein: CASSLAGWNSPLHF.

This clonotype has a handful of counts. The chain recombines TRBV5-1 with TRBJ1-1, with unresolved D. The CDR3 consists of 16 residues. V lost 3 bases to trimming and J lost 4 bases, with 19 bases between them. Germline V gene sequence: CDR1 SGHRS, CDR2 YFSETQ. CDR3 in DNA: TGCGCCAGCAGCTCCTCCCAGTCCGGGATCTTCACTGAAGCTTTCTTT. Translated, it gives CASSSSQSGIFTEAFF.

This chain connects TRBV5-1 to TRBJ2-1; unclear D gene. The CDR3 runs to 16 residues. Germline V gene data show CDR1 as SGHRS and CDR2 as YFSETQ. The V end lost 0 bases, the J end lost 9 bases, and 19 bases lay between the germline ends. The DNA for the CDR3 is TGCGCCAGCAGCTTGGCTGGGATTCCCAAGGCCGGTGAGCAGTTCTTC. Encoded protein: CASSLAGIPKAGEQFF.

This clonotype occurred a few times. This chain uses TRBV4-1 with TRBJ1-3, with D unclear. V lost 2 bases, J lost 3 bases, and 11 bases lay in between. The CDR3 runs 15 residues. The germline CDR1 and CDR2 sequences are MGHRA and YSYEKL. The CDR3 DNA is TGCGCCAGCAGCCAAACCCGTGGAGGTGGAAACACCATATATTTT. Translating gives CASSQTRGGGNTIYF.

Regarding this clonotype: The junction shows a germline mismatch at one end, possibly a read error. The V call is TRBV6-6, the J call TRBJ2-1; D is unclear. CDR3 length: 12 amino acids. Germline V gene lookup returns CDR1 MNHNY and CDR2 SVGAGI (reference sequence). CDR3 bases: TGTGCCAGCAGTTACCCCTATGATGAGCAGTTGTTC. Its protein is CASSYPYDEQLF.

This clonotype showed up many times. The rearrangement uses TRBV4-1 and TRBJ2-1; D gene uncertain. The CDR3 spans 14 residues. The germline CDR1 and CDR2 sequences are MGHRA and YSYEKL. V shed 3 bases and J shed 4 bases, with 10 bases lying between them. The CDR3 nucleotides read TGCGCCAGCAGCCACTTATCAGAGTACAATGAGCAGTTCTTC. It translates to CASSHLSEYNEQFF.